The 19 T cell receptor beta chains presented below share a single source sample, sequenced in a study of Graves' ophthalmopathy and Graves' hyperthyroidism (dated by TCRdb to between 2018 and 2020). The instrument given in TCRdb is Illumina HiSeq 2000. For repertoire sequencing, the TCR beta CDR3 regions were amplified from RNA transcripts. The first round of RT-PCR was done with HTBI primers and the Qiagen OneStep RT-PCR kit, and was followed by a second round of multiplex PCR, then size selection and purification. TCRdb itself trimmed the public reads at Q25 with fastp, ran MiXCR and retained productive beta chains. Every CDR3 protein is listed once, alongside the most common genes and DNA of its rows. This sample gives approximately 700,000 distinct CDR3 sequences in total; roughly 40% of them show up just once. The ten largest make up about 40% of the sample. The sample was peripheral blood. The receptors stem from an adult man with Graves' ophthalmopathy.

Of note for this clonotype: The junction and the germline gene differ at one end; a read error may be behind it. This CDR3 is CASSQVAEGAFTGELFF. CDR3 DNA: TGCGCCAGCAGCCAAGTTGCGGAGGGGGCATTCACCGGGGAGCTGTTTTTT. J is TRBJ2-2 and V is TRBV7-9; D might be TRBD1 (7 bases). This CDR3 is 17 amino acids long. CDR1 is SEHNR, CDR2 FQNEAQ, per germline (reference sequence).

This clonotype was seen only a few times. The rearrangement links TRBV5-6 to TRBJ1-5, with D unresolved. Germline-derived CDR1 and CDR2 are SGHDT and YYEEEE. This CDR3 has 13 amino acids. The V end lost 1 base, the J end lost 6 bases, and 8 bases lay between the germline ends. The CDR3, as DNA: TGTGCCAGCAGCTTGTCAGGTTTTCAGCCCCAGCATTTT. It specifies CASSLSGFQPQHF. Using reference TRBV5-6 and TRBJ1-5 for the parts outside the CDR3, the full variable domain is DAGVTQSPTHLIKTRGQQVTLRCSPKSGHDTVSWYQQALGQGPQFIFQYYEEEERQRGNFPDRFSGHQFPNYSSELNVNALLLGDSALYLCASSLSGFQPQHFGDGTRLSIL.

The chain couples TRBV9 to TRBJ2-7; tentative D call: TRBD2 (6 bases). Germline V gene sequence: CDR1 SGDLS, CDR2 YYNGEE. There are 15 residues in the CDR3. Trimming cost V 1 base and J 4 bases, with 15 bases left between them. The CDR3 DNA is TGTGCCAGCAGCGTAACGGCGGGAATGGGGTACGAGCAGTACTTC. It yields the protein CASSVTAGMGYEQYF.

This chain links TRBV15 with TRBJ2-5; 9 bases agree with TRBD1. With 0 bases clipped from V and 5 bases from J, the junction kept 7 bases outside the gene matches. The CDR3 has 16 residues. The germline V gene has CDR1 LNHNV and CDR2 YYDKDF (reference sequence). The CDR3 DNA sequence: TGTGCCACCAGCAGAGATCGCCAGGACAGGGGTGAGACCCAGTACTTC. Its translation is CATSRDRQDRGETQYF. Full variable domain (rest looked up from reference TRBV15 and TRBJ2-5): DAMVIQNPRYQVTQFGKPVTLSCSQTLNHNVMYWYQQKSSQAPKLLFHYYDKDFNNEADTPDNFQSRRPNTSFCFLDIRSPGLGDTAMYLCATSRDRQDRGETQYFGPGTRLLVL.

This chain uses TRBV29-1 with TRBJ2-1, with 7 bases matching TRBD1. The germline CDR1 and CDR2 sequences are SQVTM and ANQGSEA. V gave up 5 bases and J gave up 9 bases; unmatched junction bases: 4. The CDR3 loop spans 11 amino acids. CDR3 loop: CSVRDSLEQFF. The CDR3 DNA follows: TGCAGCGTTCGGGACAGTCTTGAGCAGTTCTTC.

The genes are TRBV25-1 and TRBJ1-4; the match to TRBD1 covers 7 bases. With V trimmed by 5 bases and J by 5 bases, 8 bases remained unmatched. The germline V gene encodes CDR1 MGHDK and CDR2 SYGVNS. This CDR3 has 15 amino acids. The CDR3 DNA follows: TGTGCCAGCAGTTTTCAGGGCAGGGGGAATGAAAAACTGTTTTTT. This gives the protein CASSFQGRGNEKLFF.

Comments on this clonotype: One base away lies a much larger clone, so this may be a sequencing read error. The chain links TRBV10-2 to TRBJ1-5; 9 positions match TRBD1. The germline CDR1 and CDR2 sequences are WSHSY and SAAADI. The CDR3 extends over 14 amino acids. After removal of 8 bases from V and 4 bases from J, the junction contained 6 bases not matched to a gene. The CDR3 sequence is CASAGTGQNQPQHF. The CDR3 DNA reads TGCGCCAGCGCGGGGACAGGGCAAAATCAGCCCCAGCATTTT.

This clonotype was counted between two and nine times. The chain uses TRBV29-1 and TRBJ2-2; TRBD1 matches 10 bases. CDR1 and CDR2 (germline): SQVTM, ANQGSEA. CDR3 size: 11 residues. The junction had 0 bases not matched to a gene; V was cut back by 7 bases and J by 7 bases. The CDR3 here is CSGDRGGELFF. Here the CDR3 DNA reads TGCAGCGGGGACAGGGGCGGGGAGCTGTTTTTT.

This clonotype was seen more than once but under ten times. J is TRBJ2-2 and V is TRBV25-1, with D perhaps matching TRBD2 (5 bases). Trimming left V 6 bases short and J 0 bases short, with 8 bases between. The CDR3 totals 14 residues. The germline CDR1 and CDR2 sequences are MGHDK and SYGVNS. The CDR3 loop is CASRSGSNTGELFF. In DNA, the CDR3 is TGTGCCAGCAGAAGCGGTTCGAACACCGGGGAGCTGTTTTTT.

This clonotype was observed a handful of times. The V call is TRBV5-1, the J call TRBJ1-2; 7 bases agree with TRBD1. The CDR3 runs 16 residues. Germline V lookup: CDR1 SGHRS, CDR2 YFSETQ. The trim removed 0 bases at V and 0 bases at J, leaving 5 bases unmatched. CDR3 amino acids: CASSLGGTASNYGYTF. CDR3 DNA sequence: TGCGCCAGCAGCTTGGGAGGGACAGCCTCTAACTATGGCTACACCTTC.

This clonotype was recorded many times. As DNA, the CDR3 is TGCAGTGCTAAGTTCCCACAGACTGACTATGGCTACACCTTC. It yields the protein CSAKFPQTDYGYTF. The chain uses TRBV20-1 and TRBJ1-2; D is unresolved. V was trimmed by 4 bases and J by 3 bases, leaving 15 bases between them. The CDR3 consists of 14 residues. In germline, CDR1 is DFQATT, CDR2 SNEGSKA (reference sequence).

As to this clonotype: A clone one base away is much larger, so this may be a read error. This chain joins TRBV2 and TRBJ1-2, with 7 nucleotides matching TRBD1. Germline CDR1 reads SNHLY; CDR2 reads FYNNEI. The CDR3 spans 11 residues. V shed 4 bases, J shed 10 bases, and the junction held 3 bases outside the gene matches. In DNA form, the CDR3 reads TGTGCCAGCAGTGGACAGGGTGTCTACACCTTC. This encodes CASSGQGVYTF. Full variable domain (rest looked up from reference TRBV2 and TRBJ1-2): EPEVTQTPSHQVTQMGQEVILRCVPISNHLYFYWYRQILGQKVEFLVSFYNNEISEKSEIFDDQFSVERPDGSNFTLKIRSTKLEDSAMYFCASSGQGVYTFGSGTRLTVV.

The V call is TRBV5-6, the J call TRBJ2-6, with D possibly matching TRBD1 (6 bases). Germline CDR1 reads SGHDT; CDR2 reads YYEEEE. This CDR3 has 13 amino acids. Deletions cut 1 base from V and 11 bases from J, with 10 bases between. This CDR3 reads CASSLNRAYVLTF. In DNA form, the CDR3 reads TGTGCCAGCAGCTTGAACAGGGCATACGTCCTGACTTTC. Variable domain in full (rest from reference TRBV5-6 and TRBJ2-6): DAGVTQSPTHLIKTRGQQVTLRCSPKSGHDTVSWYQQALGQGPQFIFQYYEEEERQRGNFPDRFSGHQFPNYSSELNVNALLLGDSALYLCASSLNRAYVLTFGAGSRLTVL.

The chain joins TRBV2 to TRBJ1-2, with 8 bases matching TRBD1. The CDR3 sequence is 13 residues long. Germline lookup yields CDR1 SNHLY and CDR2 FYNNEI. The ends lost 10 bases at V and 8 bases at J; junction bases unmatched: 12. CDR3 nucleotides: TGTGCCACCATCGGACAGGGTTCGGAGGGCTACACCTTC. It translates to CATIGQGSEGYTF.

This clonotype was seen a few times. A single base separates this from a much larger clone, so it may be a read error. In this CDR3 the conserved last residue, phenylalanine or tryptophan, is missing, so a read error is likely. This sequence joins TRBV10-3 and TRBJ2-7; D may be TRBD2 (5 bases). Germline V lookup: CDR1 ENHRY, CDR2 SYGVKD. Trimming removed 10 bases at V and 2 bases at J, with 9 bases between. This CDR3 contains 11 residues. The DNA of the CDR3 is TGTGCCACCGGGGAAGCCTACGAGCAGTACCTC. Translated, it gives CATGEAYEQYL.

This clonotype was recorded at least ten times. J is TRBJ1-2 and V is TRBV7-2, with 11 bases aligning to TRBD1. The germline gives CDR1 SGHTA, CDR2 FQGNSA. V lost 2 bases to trimming and J lost 9 bases; unmatched junction nucleotides: 5. The CDR3 runs 14 residues. This chain's CDR3 is CASSLRTGGDSYTF. Here the CDR3 DNA reads TGTGCCAGCAGCTTACGGACAGGGGGCGATAGCTACACCTTC.

The chain links TRBV25-1 to TRBJ2-2; no firm D call. The CDR3 totals 12 residues. Per germline, CDR1 MGHDK and CDR2 SYGVNS. V lost 6 bases to trimming and J lost 7 bases, with 9 bases between them. The CDR3 DNA is TGTGCCAGCAGAGATACGGACGGGGAGCTGTTTTTT. It specifies CASRDTDGELFF.

As regards this clonotype: A read error may account for a junction end that differs from germline. This chain connects TRBV10-3 to TRBJ1-4; D possibly corresponds to TRBD1 (6 bases). This CDR3 contains 13 residues. CDR1 is ENHRY, CDR2 SYGVKD, per germline. CDR3 in amino acids: CASSYNREEKLFF. CDR3 bases: TGTGCCAGCAGTTACAACAGGGAGGAAAAACTGTTTTTT.

This clonotype was observed at least ten times. This chain links TRBV15 with TRBJ1-4; perhaps TRBD1 as D (6 bases). The CDR3 has 15 residues. From germline, CDR1 is LNHNV and CDR2 YYDKDF (reference sequence). The ends were cut back, 1 base at V and 6 bases at J, with 12 bases in the middle. CDR3 coding DNA: TGTGCCACCAGCAGAGGGGGACAATCGTATGAAAAACTGTTTTTT. This translates into CATSRGGQSYEKLFF.